This TCR beta chain was captured by sequencing in a study of human T cells and chemical hapten exposure (dated by TCRdb to the early 2020s). In terms of the full investigation: For sensitization, 2% DPC in acetone was applied to a roughly 2 cm by roughly 2 cm area of upper inner arm skin. Libraries were pooled for sequencing, and variation in per-sample TCR yields was attributed mainly to small differences in library volumes within the pool. Patch testing on the upper back used Finn chambers containing 0.01% DPC, with scoring done after 6 days according to International Contact Dermatitis Research Group standards. Blood samples were taken from patients before sensitization (week 0) and then at 2, 6 and about 24 weeks after DPC sensitization. For TCR sequencing, blood came from 25 to 35 alopecia patients at anywhere from one to four time points (pre-sensitization, 2, 6 and 24 weeks). Throughout the study period of roughly 24 weeks, patients also received therapeutic DPC doses to the scalp every week. Alopecia areata with under or over 50% scalp involvement, alopecia totalis and alopecia universalis were represented in the patient cohort, which was mostly female. In alopecia patients, the study followed how the peripheral blood TCR repertoire changed in vivo over primary and secondary sensitization to diphenylcyclopropenone (DPC), a hapten.

The library relied on RACE. Sequenced on a NextSeq 500. During library preparation, unique molecular identifiers were attached to individual cDNA molecules so that TCRs could be counted quantitatively and reproducibly. For every blood RNA sample, sequencing covered both the TCR alpha and TCR beta chains. The original methods were these. The median number of TCRs per sample was over 95,000, ranging from about 20,000 to 750,000. The Decombinator software suite was used to annotate the V, J and CDR3 of the TCR reads. For PS versus PT1 abundance plots, all samples were subsampled to the same number of TCRs (28,000). TCRs were defined as expanded if absent before sensitization and observed at least eight times at the 2-week time point. The public reads were quality trimmed at Q25 with fastp and then assembled into clones with MiXCR by TCRdb, keeping productive beta chains. Each CDR3 protein gets just one entry, which takes the most common genes and DNA from the rows behind it. These V and J calls rely on TCRdb rather than the paper's analysis. Present in this sample are more than 250,000 distinct CDR3 sequences, over 7.5% of which were seen just once. 1.2% of the sample comes from the top ten.

This clonotype turned up a few times. Its antigen has not been determined. No qualities accompany the bases; no much larger clone lies one base away. Overall study results and their limits: Expanded TCRs formed significantly more large CDR3 similarity clusters than pre-sensitization or healthy control sets, consistent with antigen-driven responses. DPC sensitization did not change how many TCRs were above 1 in 1000 frequency, and no evidence was found of alterations in global repertoire structure. Alopecia, a presumed autoimmune disease, was present in all patients, so the immune response of the patients might differ from that of healthy individuals. After repeated subsampling, changes were observed in the strength of the expansion versus patch-test correlation and in the threshold at which the correlation became significant. Patch test score correlated positively with the number of PT1 expanded TCRs, reaching significance at thresholds 8, 16 and 32 but not at 4.

The sample's time point label is to be understood as: pre-sensitization, week 0. The sample's treatment or condition label, in plain terms: therapeutic diphenylcyclopropenone sensitization with weekly scalp DPC. Blood at each patch-test visit was drawn before the patch test was applied. To be eligible, patients had to be aged 18 to 70, diagnosed with alopecia and judged suitable for DPC therapy, while pregnant patients were excluded. Total RNA was isolated from unfractionated whole blood collected in Tempus Blood RNA tubes. From the cysteine up to the phenylalanine, the CDR3 has a length of 15 residues. Only CDR3 DNA is held: 45 bases, read in frame from base 1. Based on the germline V gene, the CDR1 and CDR2 sequences are KGHDR and SFDVKD. The junction shows trimming of 3 bases on V and 2 bases on J, plus 10 bases between the germline ends.

This sequence uses TRBV24-1 and TRBJ1-5; the D gene cannot be named for sure. Sequenced material: whole blood, taken in connection with sensitization to the hapten diphenylcyclopropenone (DPC). This receptor was obtained from a man aged 18 to 30 with alopecia areata. Some clones in this sample may be carry-over from other donors' samples. The CDR3 has the sequence CATSDTRSGNQPQHF. The DNA is as follows: TGTGCCACCAGTGATACGAGATCTGGCAATCAGCCCCAGCATTTT.